This T cell receptor (beta chain) was captured in a study of T-cell reconstitution after alpha-beta-depleted transplantation in children. Preparation of the TCRbeta library used unique molecular identifiers. TCRdb analysed the PCR reads with MiXCR anew, one entry per CDR3 protein. The repertoire holds hundreds of thousands of distinct CDR3 sequences, with approximately 13% as singletons. This CDR3 region has 14 residues. V was shortened by 1 base and J by 6 bases, with 11 bases between the two germline ends. Germline CDR1 is SGHRS and CDR2 is YFSETQ. The specimen was PBMCs from the stem cell graft donor, collected from the stem cell graft. The clonotype was recovered from a human donor who donated a stem cell graft to a child with combined immunodeficiency. This chain joins TRBV5-1 and TRBJ2-1; D might be TRBD1 (6 bases). This CDR3 reads CASSLWDNFNEQFF. DNA of the CDR3: TGCGCCAGCAGCTTGTGGGACAATTTCAATGAGCAGTTCTTC.